This T cell receptor (beta chain) was sequenced during a study of regulatory T cells in long-lasting Graves disease. Findings and limits, study-wide: Persistent patients shared more public clonotypes (approximately 2,700) than newly diagnosed patients (around 1,000). The small sample size may have reduced accuracy.

To make TCR beta libraries, researchers used iRepertoire HTBI primers and Arm-PCR of CDR3 regions. TCRdb itself ran the multiplex PCR reads through MiXCR, one entry per CDR3 protein. This sample has under 500,000 distinct CDR3 sequences, with more than 20% found just once. Specified time point: persistent/refractory GD, antithyroid drugs over 5 years with positive TRAb. Construction of the TCR library relied on RNA isolated from PBMCs. In this cohort, patients came from an endocrinology department located in Xi'an, China. This clonotype was recorded many times. Antigen unknown. V was trimmed by 0 bases and J by 6 bases, leaving 11 bases between them. The CDR3 spans 14 residues. Germline values: CDR1 SGHAT, CDR2 FQDESV (reference sequence).

The receptor was isolated from a female donor with Graves disease. This sequence joins TRBV11-1 and TRBJ1-1; D perhaps matches TRBD1 (5 bases). The source was peripheral blood mononuclear cells (PBMCs), collected when the disease was refractory, from a patient treated with antithyroid drugs. The DNA of the CDR3 is TGTGCCAGCAGCTTAGCGCTGGGGACGGCTGAAGCTTTCTTT. Protein: CASSLALGTAEAFF.